The clone carrying this T cell receptor beta chain was seen at least ten times. What it binds is not known. This sample stems from a study of CD8 T cells in ankylosing spondylitis. Quantitative 5'-RACE with molecular barcodes produced the TCR beta libraries. MiXCR was run by TCRdb on the 5' RACE reads, yielding one entry per CDR3 protein. The top ten hold 25% to 40% of the sample, which has roughly 230,000 distinct CDR3 sequences, 18% seen once. Losses at the gene ends were 2 bases for V and 4 bases for J; bases not matched to a gene: 9. This CDR3 has 16 amino acids. The germline V gene encodes CDR1 SQVTM and CDR2 ANQGSEA. Notes on the study in general: Typical of ankylosing spondylitis blood, it appeared, was a TCR beta motif of several highly homologous variants. Disease-linked clones, CD8+, were relatively rare in peripheral blood.

Sequencing was done on a sample of blood, either unsorted or a sorted T cell fraction (not recorded which). This clonotype was sampled from a male donor with ankylosing spondylitis or in good health (not recorded which). J is TRBJ2-1 and V is TRBV29-1, with 9 positions matching TRBD2. CDR3 bases: TGCAGCGTTGAATTTACGGGACTAGCCGATTACAATGAGCAGTTCTTC. Its protein product is CSVEFTGLADYNEQFF.